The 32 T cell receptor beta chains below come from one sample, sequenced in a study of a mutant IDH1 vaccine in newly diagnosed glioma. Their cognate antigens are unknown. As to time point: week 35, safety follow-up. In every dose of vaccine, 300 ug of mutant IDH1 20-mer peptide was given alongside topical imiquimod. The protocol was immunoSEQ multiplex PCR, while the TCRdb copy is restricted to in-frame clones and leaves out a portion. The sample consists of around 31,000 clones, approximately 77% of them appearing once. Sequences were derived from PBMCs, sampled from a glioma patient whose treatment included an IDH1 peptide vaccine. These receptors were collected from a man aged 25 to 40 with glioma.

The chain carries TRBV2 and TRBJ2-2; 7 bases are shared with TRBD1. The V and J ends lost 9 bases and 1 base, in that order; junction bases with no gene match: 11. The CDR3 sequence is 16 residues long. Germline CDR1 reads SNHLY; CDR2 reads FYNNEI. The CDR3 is CASSRIQGRNTGELFF. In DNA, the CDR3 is TGTGCCAGTAGCCGGATACAGGGGAGGAACACCGGGGAGCTGTTTTTT.

The CDR3 loop is CASALGGGYEQYF. CDR3 DNA sequence: TGCGCCAGTGCGTTAGGGGGAGGCTACGAGCAGTACTTC. The rearrangement joins TRBV5-1 to TRBJ2-7, with D possibly called TRBD1 or TRBD2 (6 bases each). Germline CDR1 reads SGHRS; CDR2 reads YFSETQ. V lost 8 bases and J 3 bases, leaving 15 bases between the germline ends. The CDR3 contains 13 residues.

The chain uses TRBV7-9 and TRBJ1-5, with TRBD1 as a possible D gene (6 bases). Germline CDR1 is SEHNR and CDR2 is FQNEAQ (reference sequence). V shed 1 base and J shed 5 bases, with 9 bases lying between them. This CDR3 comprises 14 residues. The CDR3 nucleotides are TGTGCCAGCAGCTTAGAAGGGGGGCATCAGCCCCAGCATTTT. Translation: CASSLEGGHQPQHF.

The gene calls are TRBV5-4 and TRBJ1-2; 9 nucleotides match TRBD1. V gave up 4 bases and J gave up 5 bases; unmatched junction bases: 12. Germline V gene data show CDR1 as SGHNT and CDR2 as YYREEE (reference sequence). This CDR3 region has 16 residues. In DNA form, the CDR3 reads TGTGCCAGCAGCGTGGACAGGGGAAAATTCGGGTATGGCTACACCTTC. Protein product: CASSVDRGKFGYGYTF.

Written as DNA, the CDR3 is TGTGCCAGCTCACTCTCGAACTCTGGAAACACCATATATTTT. Translating it yields CASSLSNSGNTIYF. The genes are TRBV18 and TRBJ1-3, with D hard to call. CDR1 KGHSH and CDR2 LQKENI come from the germline V gene. Trimming cost V 4 bases and J 0 bases, with 7 bases left between them. CDR3 length equals 14 residues.

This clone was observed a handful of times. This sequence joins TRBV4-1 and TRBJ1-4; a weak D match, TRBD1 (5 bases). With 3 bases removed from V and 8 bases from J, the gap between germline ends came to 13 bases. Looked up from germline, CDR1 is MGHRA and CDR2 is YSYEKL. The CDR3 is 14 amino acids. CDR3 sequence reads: CASSQRGTGEKLFF. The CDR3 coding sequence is TGCGCCAGCAGCCAGCGGGGGACTGGGGAAAAACTGTTTTTT.

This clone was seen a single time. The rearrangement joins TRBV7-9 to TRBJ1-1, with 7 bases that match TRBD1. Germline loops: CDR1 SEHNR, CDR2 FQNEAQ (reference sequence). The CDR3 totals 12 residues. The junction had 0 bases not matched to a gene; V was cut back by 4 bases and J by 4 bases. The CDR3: CASSYRGTEAFF. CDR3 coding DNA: TGTGCCAGCAGCTACAGGGGCACTGAAGCTTTCTTT.

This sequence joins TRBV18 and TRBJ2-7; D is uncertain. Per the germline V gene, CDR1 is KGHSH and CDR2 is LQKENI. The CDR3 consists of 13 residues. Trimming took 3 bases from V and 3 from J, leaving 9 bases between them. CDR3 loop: CASSPGIVYEQYF. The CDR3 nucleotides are TGTGCCAGCTCACCGGGGATCGTCTACGAGCAGTACTTC.

CDR3 region: CASSQESENEQFF. The CDR3 nucleotides are TGCGCCAGCAGCCAAGAGAGTGAGAATGAGCAGTTCTTC. The chain recombines TRBV4-1 with TRBJ2-1; no clear D. V lost 0 bases, J lost 7 bases, and 7 bases lay in between. In germline, CDR1 is MGHRA, CDR2 YSYEKL. The CDR3 spans 13 residues.

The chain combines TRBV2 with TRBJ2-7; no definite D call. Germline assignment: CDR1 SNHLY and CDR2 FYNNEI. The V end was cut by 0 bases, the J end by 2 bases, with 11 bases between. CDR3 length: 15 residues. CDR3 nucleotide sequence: TGTGCCAGCAGTGAAGCGCCTGGGGTCCCCTACGAGCAGTACTTC. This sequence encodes CASSEAPGVPYEQYF.

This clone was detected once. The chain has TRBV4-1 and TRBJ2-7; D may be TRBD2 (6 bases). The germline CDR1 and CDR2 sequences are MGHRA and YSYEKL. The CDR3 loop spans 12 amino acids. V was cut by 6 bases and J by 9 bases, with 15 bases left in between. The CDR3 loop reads CASSGLGGWQYF. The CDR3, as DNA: TGCGCCAGCAGTGGGCTGGGAGGATGGCAGTACTTC.

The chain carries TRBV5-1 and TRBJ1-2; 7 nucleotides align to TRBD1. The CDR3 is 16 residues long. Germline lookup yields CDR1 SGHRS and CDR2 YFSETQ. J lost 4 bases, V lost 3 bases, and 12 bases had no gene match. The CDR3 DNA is TGCGCCAGCAGCTCCGCCGGACAGGATCCCCTCTATGGCTACACCTTC. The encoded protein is CASSSAGQDPLYGYTF.

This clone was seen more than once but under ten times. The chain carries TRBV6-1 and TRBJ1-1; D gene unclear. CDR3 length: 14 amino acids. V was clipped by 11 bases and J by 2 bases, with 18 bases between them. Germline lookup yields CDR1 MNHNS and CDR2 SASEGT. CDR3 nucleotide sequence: TGTGCCTCCTCCTCAGGTGGAGGTAACACTGAAGCTTTCTTT. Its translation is CASSSGGGNTEAFF.

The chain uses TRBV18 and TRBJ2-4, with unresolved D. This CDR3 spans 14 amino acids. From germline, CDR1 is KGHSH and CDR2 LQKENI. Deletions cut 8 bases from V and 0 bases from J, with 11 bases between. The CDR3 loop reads CASTDQTAKNIQYF. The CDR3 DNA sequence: TGTGCCAGCACGGACCAGACAGCCAAAAACATTCAGTACTTC.

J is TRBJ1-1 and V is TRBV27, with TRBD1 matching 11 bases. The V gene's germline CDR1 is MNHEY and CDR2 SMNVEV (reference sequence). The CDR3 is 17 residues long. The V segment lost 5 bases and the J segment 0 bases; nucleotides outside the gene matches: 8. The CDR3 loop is CASSQGTGGSLNTEAFF. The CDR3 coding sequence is TGTGCCAGCAGTCAGGGGACAGGGGGGAGTTTGAACACTGAAGCTTTCTTT.

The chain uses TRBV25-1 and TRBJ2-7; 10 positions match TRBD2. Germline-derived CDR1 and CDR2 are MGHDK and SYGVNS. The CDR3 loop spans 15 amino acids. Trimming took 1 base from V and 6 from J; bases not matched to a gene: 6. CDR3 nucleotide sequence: TGTGCCAGCAGTGAATCCCTAGCGGGAGATGCCGAGCAGTACTTC. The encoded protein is CASSESLAGDAEQYF.

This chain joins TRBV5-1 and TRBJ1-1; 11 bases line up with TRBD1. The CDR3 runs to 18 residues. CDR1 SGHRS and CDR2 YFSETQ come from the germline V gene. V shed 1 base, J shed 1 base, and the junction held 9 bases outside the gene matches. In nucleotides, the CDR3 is TGCGCCAGCAGCTTGCCCCGGACAGGGGGCGCCGGGAACACTGAAGCTTTCTTT. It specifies CASSLPRTGGAGNTEAFF. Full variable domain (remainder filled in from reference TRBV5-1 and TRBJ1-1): KAGVTQTPRYLIKTRGQQVTLSCSPISGHRSVSWYQQTPGQGLQFLFEYFSETQRNKGNFPGRFSGRQFSNSRSEMNVSTLELGDSALYLCASSLPRTGGAGNTEAFFGQGTRLTVV.

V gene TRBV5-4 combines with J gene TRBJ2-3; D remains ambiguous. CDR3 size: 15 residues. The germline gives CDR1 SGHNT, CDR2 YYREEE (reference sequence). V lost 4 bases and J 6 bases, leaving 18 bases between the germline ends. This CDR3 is CASSLMGSPTDTQYF. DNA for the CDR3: TGTGCCAGCAGCCTTATGGGCAGCCCCACGGATACGCAGTATTTT. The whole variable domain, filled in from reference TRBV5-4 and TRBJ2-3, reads ETGVTQSPTHLIKTRGQQVTLRCSSQSGHNTVSWYQQALGQGPQFIFQYYREEENGRGNFPPRFSGLQFPNYSSELNVNALELDDSALYLCASSLMGSPTDTQYFGPGTRLTVL.

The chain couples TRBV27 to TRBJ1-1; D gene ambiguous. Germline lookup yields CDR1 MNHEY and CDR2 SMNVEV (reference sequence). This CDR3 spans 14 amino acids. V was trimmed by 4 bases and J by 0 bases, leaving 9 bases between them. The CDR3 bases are TGTGCCAGCAGTTCCCCCCACTTGAACACTGAAGCTTTCTTT. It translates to CASSSPHLNTEAFF.

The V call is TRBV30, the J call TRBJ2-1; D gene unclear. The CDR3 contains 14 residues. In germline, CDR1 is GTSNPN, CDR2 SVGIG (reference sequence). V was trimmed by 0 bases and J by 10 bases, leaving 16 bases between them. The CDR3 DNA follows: TGTGCCTGGAGTGTGAGTTACCTAGAAAGGGAGCAGTTCTTC. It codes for CAWSVSYLEREQFF.

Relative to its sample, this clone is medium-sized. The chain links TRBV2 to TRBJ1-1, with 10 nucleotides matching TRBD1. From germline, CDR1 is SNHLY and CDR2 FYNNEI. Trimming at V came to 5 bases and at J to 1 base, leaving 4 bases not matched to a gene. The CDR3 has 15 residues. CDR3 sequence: CASSPGTGANTEAFF. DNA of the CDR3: TGTGCCAGCAGTCCTGGGACAGGGGCGAACACTGAAGCTTTCTTT.

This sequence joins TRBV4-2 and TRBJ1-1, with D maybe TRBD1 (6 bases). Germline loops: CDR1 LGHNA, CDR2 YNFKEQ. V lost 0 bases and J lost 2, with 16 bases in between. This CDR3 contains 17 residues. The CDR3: CASSQDPDRLTNTEAFF. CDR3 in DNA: TGTGCCAGCAGCCAAGACCCCGACAGGTTAACTAACACTGAAGCTTTCTTT.

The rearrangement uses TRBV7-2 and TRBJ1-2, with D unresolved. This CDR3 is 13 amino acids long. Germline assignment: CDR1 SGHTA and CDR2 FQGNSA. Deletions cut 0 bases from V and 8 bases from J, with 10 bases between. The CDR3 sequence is CASSLAYVEGYTF. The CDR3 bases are TGTGCCAGCAGCTTAGCGTACGTTGAGGGCTACACCTTC.

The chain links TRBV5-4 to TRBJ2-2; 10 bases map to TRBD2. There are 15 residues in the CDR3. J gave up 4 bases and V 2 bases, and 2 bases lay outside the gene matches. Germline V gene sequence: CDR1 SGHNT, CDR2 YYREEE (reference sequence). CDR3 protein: CASSFVAGGTGELFF. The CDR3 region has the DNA TGTGCCAGCAGCTTCGTAGCGGGGGGCACCGGGGAGCTGTTTTTT.

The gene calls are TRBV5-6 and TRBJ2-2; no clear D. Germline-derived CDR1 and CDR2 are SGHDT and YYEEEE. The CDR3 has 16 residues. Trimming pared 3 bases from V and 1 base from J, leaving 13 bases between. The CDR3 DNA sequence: TGTGCCAGCAGCTCCCGGTTTGGTTGGAACACCGGGGAGCTGTTTTTT. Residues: CASSSRFGWNTGELFF.

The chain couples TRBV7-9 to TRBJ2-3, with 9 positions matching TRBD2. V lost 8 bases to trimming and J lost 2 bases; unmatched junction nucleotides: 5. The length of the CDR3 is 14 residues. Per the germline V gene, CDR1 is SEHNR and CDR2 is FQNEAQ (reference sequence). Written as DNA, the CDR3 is TGTGCCAGCGCCCGCGGGAGGGACACAGATACGCAGTATTTT. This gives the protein CASARGRDTDTQYF.

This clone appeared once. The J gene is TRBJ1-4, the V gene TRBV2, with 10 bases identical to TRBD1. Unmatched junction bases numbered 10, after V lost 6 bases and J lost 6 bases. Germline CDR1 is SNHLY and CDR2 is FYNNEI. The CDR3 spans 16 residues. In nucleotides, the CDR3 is TGTGCCAGCAGACAAGAACCCGGGACAGGGGATGAAAAACTGTTTTTT. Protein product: CASRQEPGTGDEKLFF.

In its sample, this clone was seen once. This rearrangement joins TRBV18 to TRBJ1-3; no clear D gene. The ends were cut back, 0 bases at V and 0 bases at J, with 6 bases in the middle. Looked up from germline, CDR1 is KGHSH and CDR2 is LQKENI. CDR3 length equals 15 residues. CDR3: CASSPPGFSGNTIYF. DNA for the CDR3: TGTGCCAGCTCACCACCGGGGTTCTCTGGAAACACCATATATTTT.

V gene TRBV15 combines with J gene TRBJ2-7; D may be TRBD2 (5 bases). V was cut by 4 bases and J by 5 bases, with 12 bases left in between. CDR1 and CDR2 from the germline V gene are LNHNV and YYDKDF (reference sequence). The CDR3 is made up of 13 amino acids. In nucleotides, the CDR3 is TGTGCCACCAGCACGCGACTATTCGACGAGCAGTACTTC. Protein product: CATSTRLFDEQYF.

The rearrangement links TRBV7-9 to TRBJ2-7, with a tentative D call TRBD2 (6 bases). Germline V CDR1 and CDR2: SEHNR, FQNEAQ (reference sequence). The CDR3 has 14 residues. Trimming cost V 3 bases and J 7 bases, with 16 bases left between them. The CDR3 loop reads CASSLGLAYGEQYF. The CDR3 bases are TGTGCCAGCAGCTTGGGACTGGCTTATGGAGAGCAGTACTTC.

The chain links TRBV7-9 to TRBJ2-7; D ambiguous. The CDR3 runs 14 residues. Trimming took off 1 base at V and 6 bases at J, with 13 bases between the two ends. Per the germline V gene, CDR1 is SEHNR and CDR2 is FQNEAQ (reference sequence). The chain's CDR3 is CASSLEPGLREQYF. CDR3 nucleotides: TGTGCCAGCAGCTTAGAGCCGGGTCTGCGCGAGCAGTACTTC. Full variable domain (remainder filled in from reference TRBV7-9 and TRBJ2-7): DTGVSQNPRHKITKRGQNVTFRCDPISEHNRLYWYRQTLGQGPEFLTYFQNEAQLEKSRLLSDRFSAERPKGSFSTLEIQRTEQGDSAMYLCASSLEPGLREQYFGPGTRLTVT.

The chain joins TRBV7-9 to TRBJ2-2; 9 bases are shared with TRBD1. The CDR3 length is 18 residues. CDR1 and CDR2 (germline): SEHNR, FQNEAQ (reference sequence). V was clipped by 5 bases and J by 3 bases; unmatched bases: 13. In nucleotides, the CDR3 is TGTGCCAGCAGCCCCGGGACAGGGATAATAGCCGACACCGGGGAGCTGTTTTTT. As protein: CASSPGTGIIADTGELFF. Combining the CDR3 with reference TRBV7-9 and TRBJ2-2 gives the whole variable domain DTGVSQNPRHKITKRGQNVTFRCDPISEHNRLYWYRQTLGQGPEFLTYFQNEAQLEKSRLLSDRFSAERPKGSFSTLEIQRTEQGDSAMYLCASSPGTGIIADTGELFFGEGSRLTVL.